The T cell receptor (beta chain) described here comes from a study of blood T cell repertoires in COVID-19. The V segment lost 4 bases and the J segment 5 bases; nucleotides outside the gene matches: 7. The CDR3 covers 15 residues. The germline V gene has CDR1 MDHEN and CDR2 SYDVKM. Method: immunoSEQ multiplex PCR; TCRdb's copy keeps in-frame clones and lacks some. The repertoire holds approximately 300,000 clones, with about 82% as singletons. The V and J genes are TRBV28 and TRBJ2-7; 11 bases agree with TRBD1. This TCR was recovered from a woman aged 50 to 65 with acute or convalescent COVID-19. Sequencing input: peripheral blood. CDR3 nucleotide sequence: TGTGCCAGCAGTTCACCGGGACAGGGGGGCCACGAGCAGTACTTC. The encoded protein is CASSSPGQGGHEQYF.